Below are 15 T cell receptor beta chains sequenced from a single sample in a study of shared clonotypes between healthy human individuals. CD8 cells classed as naive were CD45RO-negative and positively selected for CCR7, excluding terminally differentiated effector memory CD45RA+ cells. Using immunoSEQ multiplex PCR, the repertoire was profiled, and TCRdb retains in-frame clones only, with some absent. Of around 1.9 million clones in the sample, about 93% are singletons; the top ten hold roughly 1.7%. The sample consisted of naive CD8+ T cells from PBMCs. These TCRs come from a man between 18 and 35 years old in good health. Some clones in this sample may be carry-over from other donors' samples.

The chain employs TRBV28 and TRBJ1-4; 7 nucleotides match TRBD1. V lost 3 bases and J lost 8; bases outside the gene matches: 9. Germline V gives CDR1 MDHEN, CDR2 SYDVKM. The CDR3 sequence is 15 residues long. This chain's CDR3 is CASSFLTGSGEKLFF. The CDR3 bases are TGTGCCAGCAGTTTTTTGACAGGGAGTGGAGAAAAACTGTTTTTT. Full variable domain (outside the CDR3, taken from reference TRBV28 and TRBJ1-4): DVKVTQSSRYLVKRTGEKVFLECVQDMDHENMFWYRQDPGLGLRLIYFSYDVKMKEKGDIPEGYSVSREKKERFSLILESASTNQTSMYLCASSFLTGSGEKLFFGSGTQLSVL.

The chain has TRBV19 and TRBJ2-7; 7 bases fit TRBD2. This CDR3 spans 15 amino acids. Germline V CDR1 and CDR2: LNHDA, SQIVND (reference sequence). The trim removed 1 base at V and 2 bases at J, leaving 5 bases unmatched. The CDR3 is CASSIVLAEPYEQYF. As DNA, the CDR3 is TGTGCCAGTAGTATAGTCCTAGCGGAGCCCTACGAGCAGTACTTC. Together with reference TRBV19 and TRBJ2-7, the CDR3 gives the full variable domain: DGGITQSPKYLFRKEGQNVTLSCEQNLNHDAMYWYRQDPGQGLRLIYYSQIVNDFQKGDIAEGYSVSREKKESFPLTVTSAQKNPTAFYLCASSIVLAEPYEQYFGPGTRLTVT.

As to this clone: The sample has other DNA sequences that encode this CDR3 too. V is TRBV27 and J is TRBJ2-7; TRBD1 might be the D (5 bases). V dropped 0 bases and J dropped 4 bases, with 10 bases sitting between them. The CDR3 has 14 residues. CDR1 MNHEY and CDR2 SMNVEV come from the germline V gene (reference sequence). The CDR3 sequence: CASSLSGLGYEQYF. Written as DNA, the CDR3 is TGTGCCAGCAGTTTATCGGGGCTCGGGTACGAGCAGTACTTC.

This chain links TRBV28 with TRBJ2-5; 10 nucleotides align to TRBD1. The J call may be incorrect, as the DNA end agrees better with TRBJ2-7. The CDR3 is made up of 14 amino acids. Germline loops: CDR1 MDHEN, CDR2 SYDVKM. The CDR3 DNA follows: TGTGCCAGCAGACGGACAGGGGGTGTCTACGAGCAGTACTTC. This encodes CASRRTGGVYEQYF.

J is TRBJ1-1 and V is TRBV29-1; 11 bases are shared with TRBD1. The CDR3 contains 16 residues. Trimming took 1 base from V and 1 from J; bases not matched to a gene: 5. The V gene's germline CDR1 is SQVTM and CDR2 ANQGSEA. CDR3 nucleotide sequence: TGCAGCGTTGAAGCCCGAGGACAGGGGGCGAACACTGAAGCTTTCTTT. This sequence encodes CSVEARGQGANTEAFF.

In regard to this clone: Other DNA sequences of this sample code for an identical CDR3. The chain carries TRBV19 and TRBJ2-1, with 7 bases aligning to TRBD2. Trimming removed 2 bases from V and 0 bases from J; junction bases left unmatched: 1. This CDR3 region has 15 residues. Germline V gives CDR1 LNHDA, CDR2 SQIVND (reference sequence). The CDR3 coding sequence is TGTGCCAGTAGTATAACGGGAGGCTCCTACAATGAGCAGTTCTTC. The encoded protein is CASSITGGSYNEQFF.

About this clone: In the same sample, other DNA sequences code for this CDR3. V usage is TRBV18 and J usage is TRBJ2-7, with TRBD1 identical over 9 bases. The junction had 3 bases not matched to a gene; V was cut back by 0 bases and J by 3 bases. There are 15 residues in the CDR3. In germline, CDR1 is KGHSH, CDR2 LQKENI. The CDR3 DNA is TGTGCCAGCTCACCACCGGGACAGGGAATCTACGAGCAGTACTTC. It is translated as CASSPPGQGIYEQYF.

The V and J genes are TRBV11-2 and TRBJ2-1, with a weak D call TRBD2 (5 bases). V gave up 1 base and J gave up 0 bases, with 10 bases separating them. This CDR3 has 16 residues. Germline values: CDR1 SGHAT, CDR2 FQNNGV. CDR3 residues: CASSLGVGASYNEQFF. CDR3 bases: TGTGCCAGCAGCTTAGGTGTGGGAGCCTCCTACAATGAGCAGTTCTTC.

The V gene is TRBV27, the J gene TRBJ1-2; TRBD1 agrees at 12 bases. The CDR3 covers 16 residues. J was trimmed by 4 bases and V by 6 bases; bases with no gene match: 9. In germline, CDR1 is MNHEY, CDR2 SMNVEV (reference sequence). Here the CDR3 DNA reads TGTGCCAGCAGCCCCGGGACAGGGGGCCGTATCTATGGCTACACCTTC. It yields the protein CASSPGTGGRIYGYTF.

The rearrangement uses TRBV27 and TRBJ2-2; a possible D gene is TRBD1 (6 bases). The CDR3 consists of 15 residues. The germline gives CDR1 MNHEY, CDR2 SMNVEV (reference sequence). V lost 5 bases and J lost 2, with 12 bases in between. The CDR3 here is CASSLQTGNTGELFF. In nucleotides, the CDR3 is TGTGCCAGCAGTCTACAGACAGGAAACACCGGGGAGCTGTTTTTT.

This clone appeared once. The V and J genes are TRBV29-1 and TRBJ2-1; 7 bases agree with TRBD2. This CDR3 contains 22 residues. Germline CDR1 reads SQVTM; CDR2 reads ANQGSEA. The J segment lost 0 bases and the V segment lost 1 base, leaving 24 bases of the junction unmatched. The CDR3 DNA follows: TGCAGCGTTGAAGGGATTGGGACTTCGGGAGGTAAGATTCCTCCCTCCTACAATGAGCAGTTCTTC. Translating gives CSVEGIGTSGGKIPPSYNEQFF.

The rearrangement joins TRBV7-9 to TRBJ2-7; either TRBD1 or TRBD2 may fit D (5 bases each). The germline V and J ends were trimmed by 5 bases and 1 base, with 15 bases remaining between them. The CDR3 sequence is 15 residues long. Germline values: CDR1 SEHNR, CDR2 FQNEAQ (reference sequence). In DNA form, the CDR3 reads TGTGCCAGCAGCGGTCGGGGACGCCTGTCCTACGAGCAGTACTTC. This sequence encodes CASSGRGRLSYEQYF.

The rearrangement joins TRBV28 to TRBJ2-1; tentative D call: TRBD1 (7 bases). CDR3 length equals 15 residues. The germline V gene has CDR1 MDHEN and CDR2 SYDVKM. With 7 bases removed from V and 2 bases from J, the gap between germline ends came to 15 bases. The CDR3 coding sequence is TGTGCCAGCAAATTCTGGAGGGGGCCCTACAATGAGCAGTTCTTC. Amino acids: CASKFWRGPYNEQFF.

This chain links TRBV19 with TRBJ1-5; perhaps TRBD1 as D (5 bases). From germline, CDR1 is LNHDA and CDR2 SQIVND (reference sequence). Trimming removed 5 bases at V and 2 bases at J, with 13 bases between. The CDR3 is 15 amino acids. The CDR3 spells CASSEEGTGNQPQHF. The CDR3 DNA sequence: TGTGCCAGTAGTGAGGAGGGGACGGGCAATCAGCCCCAGCATTTT.

The chain employs TRBV27 and TRBJ2-2; D remains unclear. This CDR3 is 16 amino acids long. The V end lost 7 bases, the J end lost 6 bases, and 21 bases lay between the germline ends. Germline assignment: CDR1 MNHEY and CDR2 SMNVEV (reference sequence). The CDR3 bases are TGTGCCAGCACCCTCCGGGTCGAGTTTAGGCCCGGGGAGCTGTTTTTT. Translating it yields CASTLRVEFRPGELFF.